The next 8 T cell receptor beta chains were all read from a single sample in a study of T cell responses to AZD1222 COVID-19 vaccine. The protocol was immunoSEQ multiplex PCR, while the TCRdb copy is restricted to in-frame clones and leaves out a portion. The sample holds about 140,000 clones, around nine tenths seen once. Here the sequenced sample was peripheral blood, taken on day 0 of AZD1222 vaccination. The receptors shown here come from an adult in good health.

This clone was seen a single time. V and J are TRBV14 and TRBJ2-2; 7 positions agree with TRBD1. Germline CDR1 reads SGHDN; CDR2 reads FVKESK. The J segment lost 4 bases and the V segment lost 6 bases, leaving 8 bases of the junction unmatched. The CDR3 is 15 residues long. The CDR3 DNA reads TGTGCCAGCAGGTCTGGGACAGAGAGCACCGGGGAGCTGTTTTTT. Amino acid sequence: CASRSGTESTGELFF. The variable domain in full, completed from reference TRBV14 and TRBJ2-2, reads EAGVTQFPSHSVIEKGQTVTLRCDPISGHDNLYWYRRVMGKEIKFLLHFVKESKQDESGMPNNRFLAERTGGTYSTLKVQPAELEDSGVYFCASRSGTESTGELFFGEGSRLTVL.

This chain uses TRBV24-1 with TRBJ2-3; TRBD2 might be the D (6 bases). The CDR3 totals 15 residues. Germline lookup yields CDR1 KGHDR and CDR2 SFDVKD. V was pared by 5 bases and J by 4 bases, with 15 bases between. The CDR3 region is CATSVGGGLADTQYF. The CDR3 DNA sequence: TGTGCCACCAGTGTGGGGGGAGGACTGGCAGATACGCAGTATTTT.

In nucleotides, the CDR3 is TGTGCCAGCAGTTTATCTCCCGGGACAGGGGGCCCTGAAGCTTTCTTT. Its translation is CASSLSPGTGGPEAFF. This chain links TRBV28 with TRBJ1-1; 12 nucleotides line up with TRBD1. This CDR3 has 16 residues. Trimming at V came to 1 base and at J to 6 bases, leaving 6 bases not matched to a gene. Germline V CDR1 and CDR2: MDHEN, SYDVKM.

V is TRBV7-2 and J is TRBJ1-5; 12 nucleotides match TRBD1. Germline values: CDR1 SGHTA, CDR2 FQGNSA. This CDR3 has 18 residues. The trim removed 0 bases at V and 5 bases at J, leaving 8 bases unmatched. The CDR3 DNA reads TGTGCCAGCAGCTTAGCAAGCCGGGACAGGGGGCAGGATCAGCCCCAGCATTTT. Translation gives CASSLASRDRGQDQPQHF.

V usage is TRBV4-2 and J usage is TRBJ1-5; 8 bases match TRBD1. V was clipped by 1 base and J by 0 bases; unmatched bases: 5. Germline V gene sequence: CDR1 LGHNA, CDR2 YNFKEQ. This CDR3 has 17 amino acids. The CDR3 protein is CASSQAWDRNSNQPQHF. DNA for the CDR3: TGTGCCAGCAGCCAAGCCTGGGACAGGAATAGCAATCAGCCCCAGCATTTT.

Concerning this clone itself: A junction boundary mismatches the germline segment, possibly from a read error. This chain connects TRBV6-2 or TRBV6-3 to TRBJ1-2; D is unresolved. Per the germline V gene, CDR1 is MNHEY and CDR2 is SVGEGT. The CDR3 length is 11 residues. CDR3 in amino acids: CASSYERYESF. The CDR3 DNA sequence: TGTGCCAGCAGTTACGAGCGGTACGAGAGCTTC.

This clone was seen once. The V call is TRBV18, the J call TRBJ2-7; D is possibly TRBD1 or TRBD2 (5 bases each). CDR1 KGHSH and CDR2 LQKENI come from the germline V gene. There are 13 residues in the CDR3. Trimming removed 3 bases from V and 3 bases from J, with 9 bases in between. The CDR3 sequence: CASSPGPSYEQYF. In nucleotides, the CDR3 is TGTGCCAGCTCACCGGGACCGAGCTACGAGCAGTACTTC.

This clone was observed a handful of times. This chain joins TRBV29-1 and TRBJ1-2; D remains ambiguous. CDR3 length equals 13 residues. Germline CDR1 is SQVTM and CDR2 is ANQGSEA. The V end lost 7 bases, the J end lost 1 base, and 13 bases lay between the germline ends. For the CDR3, the DNA is TGCAGCGCTCAGGACGGAGATAACTATGGCTACACCTTC. It translates to CSAQDGDNYGYTF.